This T cell receptor beta chain was observed in a study of blood T cell repertoires in COVID-19. The V segment lost 4 bases and the J segment 0 bases; nucleotides outside the gene matches: 7. Germline CDR1 and CDR2: MNHNY and SVGAGI (reference sequence). CDR3 length: 16 amino acids. Per the original methods: Amplifying reference gene primers gave estimates of nucleated cell counts. Only in-frame clones appear in the TCRdb table, and some are missing; sequencing was by immunoSEQ multiplex PCR. V, J and clone size derive from that table, while D and trimming were established from the DNA sequence. The data show about 170,000 clones, about 85% seen once.

The sequencing sample was made of peripheral blood. The chain is built from TRBV6-6 and TRBJ2-3, with 7 bases lining up with TRBD2. The receptor's source is a man in his 60s who had recovered from COVID-19. The CDR3: CASSFRAGTSTDTQYF. CDR3 DNA sequence: TGTGCCAGCAGTTTCCGAGCGGGGACTAGCACAGATACGCAGTATTTT.